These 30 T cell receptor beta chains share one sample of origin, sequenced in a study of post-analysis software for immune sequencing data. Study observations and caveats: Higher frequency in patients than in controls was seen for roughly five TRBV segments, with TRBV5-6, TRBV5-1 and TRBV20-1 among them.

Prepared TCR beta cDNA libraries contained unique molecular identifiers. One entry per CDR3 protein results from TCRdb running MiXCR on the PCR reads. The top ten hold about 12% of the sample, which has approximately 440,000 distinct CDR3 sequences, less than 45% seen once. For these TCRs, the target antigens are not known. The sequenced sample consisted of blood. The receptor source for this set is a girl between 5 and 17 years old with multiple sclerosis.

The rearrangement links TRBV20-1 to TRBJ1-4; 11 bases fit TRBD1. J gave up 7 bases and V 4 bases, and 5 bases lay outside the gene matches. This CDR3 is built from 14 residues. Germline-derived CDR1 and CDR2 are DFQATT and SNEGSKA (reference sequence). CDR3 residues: CSAKEDRGPEKLFF. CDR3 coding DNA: TGCAGTGCTAAGGAGGACAGGGGGCCTGAAAAACTGTTTTTT.

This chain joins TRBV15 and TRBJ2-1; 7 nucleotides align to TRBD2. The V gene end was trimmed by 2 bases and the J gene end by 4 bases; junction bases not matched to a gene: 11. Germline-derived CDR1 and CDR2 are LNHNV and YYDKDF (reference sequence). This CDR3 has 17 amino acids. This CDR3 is CATSRPQTSANYNEQFF. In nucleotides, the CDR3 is TGTGCCACCAGCAGACCTCAAACTAGCGCAAATTACAATGAGCAGTTCTTC.

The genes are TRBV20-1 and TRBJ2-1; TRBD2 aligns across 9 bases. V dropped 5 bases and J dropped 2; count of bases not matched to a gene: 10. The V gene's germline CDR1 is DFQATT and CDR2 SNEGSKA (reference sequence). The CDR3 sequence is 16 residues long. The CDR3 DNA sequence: TGCAGTGCTTTACCGGGACTAGCAGTAGCCTACAATGAGCAGTTCTTC. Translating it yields CSALPGLAVAYNEQFF.

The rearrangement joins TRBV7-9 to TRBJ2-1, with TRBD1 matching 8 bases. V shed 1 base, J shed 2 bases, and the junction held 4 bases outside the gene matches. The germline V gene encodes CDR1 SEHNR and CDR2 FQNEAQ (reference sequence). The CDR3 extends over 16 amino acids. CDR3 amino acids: CASSLGTGFPYNEQFF. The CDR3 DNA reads TGTGCCAGCAGCTTAGGGACAGGGTTCCCCTACAATGAGCAGTTCTTC. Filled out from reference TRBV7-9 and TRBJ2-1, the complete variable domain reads DTGVSQNPRHKITKRGQNVTFRCDPISEHNRLYWYRQTLGQGPEFLTYFQNEAQLEKSRLLSDRFSAERPKGSFSTLEIQRTEQGDSAMYLCASSLGTGFPYNEQFFGPGTRLTVL.

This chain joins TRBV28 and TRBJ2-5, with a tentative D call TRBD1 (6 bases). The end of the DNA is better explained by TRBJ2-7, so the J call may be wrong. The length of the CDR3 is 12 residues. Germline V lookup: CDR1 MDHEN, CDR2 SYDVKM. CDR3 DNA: TGTGCCAGCAAACAGGGCGGAGGCGAGCAGTACTTC. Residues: CASKQGGGEQYF.

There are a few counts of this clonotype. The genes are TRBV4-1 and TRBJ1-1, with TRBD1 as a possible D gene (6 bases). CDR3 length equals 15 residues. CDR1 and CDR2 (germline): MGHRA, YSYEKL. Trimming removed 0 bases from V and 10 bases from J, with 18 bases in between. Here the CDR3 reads CASSQESGGGFPAFF. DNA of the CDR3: TGCGCCAGCAGCCAAGAATCTGGGGGGGGCTTCCCAGCTTTCTTT.

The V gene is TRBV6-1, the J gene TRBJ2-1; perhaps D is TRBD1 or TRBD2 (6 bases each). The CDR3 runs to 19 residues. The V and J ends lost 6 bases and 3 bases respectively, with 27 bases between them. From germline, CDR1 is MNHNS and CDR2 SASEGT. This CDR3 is CASRDLTGQRGGYYNEQFF. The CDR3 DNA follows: TGTGCCAGCAGGGACCTGACAGGCCAAAGGGGAGGTTACTACAATGAGCAGTTCTTC.

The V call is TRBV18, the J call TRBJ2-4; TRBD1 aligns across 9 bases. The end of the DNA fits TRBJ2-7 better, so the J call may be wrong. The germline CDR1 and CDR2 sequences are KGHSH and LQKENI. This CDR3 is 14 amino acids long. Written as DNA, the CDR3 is TGTGCCAGCTCTGGGACAGGGTACTCCTACGAGCAGTACTTC. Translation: CASSGTGYSYEQYF.

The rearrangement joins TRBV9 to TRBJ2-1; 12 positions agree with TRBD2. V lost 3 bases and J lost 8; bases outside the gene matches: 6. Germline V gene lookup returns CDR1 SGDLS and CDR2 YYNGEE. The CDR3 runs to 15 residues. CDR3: CASSAGLAGTDEQFF. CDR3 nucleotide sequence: TGTGCCAGCAGCGCCGGACTAGCGGGAACCGATGAGCAGTTCTTC.

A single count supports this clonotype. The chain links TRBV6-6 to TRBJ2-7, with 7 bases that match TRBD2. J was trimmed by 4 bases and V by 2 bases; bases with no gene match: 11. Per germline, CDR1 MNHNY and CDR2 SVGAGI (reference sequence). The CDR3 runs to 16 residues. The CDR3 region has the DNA TGTGCCAGCAGTTACCTCGAGGGAGGGTTTGGTTACGAGCAGTACTTC. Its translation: CASSYLEGGFGYEQYF.

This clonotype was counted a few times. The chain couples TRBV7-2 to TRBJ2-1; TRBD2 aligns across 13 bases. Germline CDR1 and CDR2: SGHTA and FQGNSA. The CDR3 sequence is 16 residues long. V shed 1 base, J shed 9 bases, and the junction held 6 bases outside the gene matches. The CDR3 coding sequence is TGTGCCAGCAGCTTAGTGGGACTAGCGGGAAAGGGTGAGCAGTTCTTC. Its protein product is CASSLVGLAGKGEQFF.

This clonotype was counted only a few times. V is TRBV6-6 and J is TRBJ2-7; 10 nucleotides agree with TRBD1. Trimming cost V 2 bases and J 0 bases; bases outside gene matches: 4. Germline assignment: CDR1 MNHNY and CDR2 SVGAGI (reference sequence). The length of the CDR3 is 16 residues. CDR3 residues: CASSYNGDRGSYEQYF. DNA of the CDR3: TGTGCCAGCAGTTACAACGGGGACAGGGGCTCCTACGAGCAGTACTTC.

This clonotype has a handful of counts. The CDR3 DNA is TGTGCCAGCGCGACTAGCGGGAGCATCGGAAATGAGCAGTTCTTC. Translation: CASATSGSIGNEQFF. The chain has TRBV12-3 or TRBV12-4 and TRBJ2-1; 12 positions match TRBD2. J lost 7 bases, V lost 8 bases, and 9 bases had no gene match. The CDR3 has 15 amino acids.

The CDR3 reads CASSSPILDRETQYF. The CDR3, as DNA: TGTGCCAGCAGTTCCCCAATACTAGACCGAGAGACCCAGTACTTC. The rearrangement joins TRBV12-3 or TRBV12-4 to TRBJ2-5; the D gene is possibly TRBD2 (5 bases). Trimming removed 4 bases from V and 4 bases from J, with 16 bases in between. The CDR3 sequence is 15 residues long.

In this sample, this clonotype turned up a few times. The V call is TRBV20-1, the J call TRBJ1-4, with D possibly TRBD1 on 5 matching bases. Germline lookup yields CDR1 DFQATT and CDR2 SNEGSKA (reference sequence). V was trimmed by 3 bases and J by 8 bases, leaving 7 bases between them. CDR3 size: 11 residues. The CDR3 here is CSASRQEKLFF. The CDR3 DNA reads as TGCAGTGCTAGTAGACAGGAAAAACTGTTTTTT.

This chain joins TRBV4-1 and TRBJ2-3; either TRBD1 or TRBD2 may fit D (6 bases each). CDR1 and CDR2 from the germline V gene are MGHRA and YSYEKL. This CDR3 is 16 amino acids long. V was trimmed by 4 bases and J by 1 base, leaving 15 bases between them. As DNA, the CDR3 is TGCGCCAGCAGCCCCCGCGAAGGGGGGCGCACAGATACGCAGTATTTT. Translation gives CASSPREGGRTDTQYF.

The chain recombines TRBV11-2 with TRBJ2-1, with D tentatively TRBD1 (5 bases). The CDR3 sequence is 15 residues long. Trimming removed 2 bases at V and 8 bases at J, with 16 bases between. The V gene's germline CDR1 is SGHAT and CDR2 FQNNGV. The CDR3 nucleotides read TGTGCCAGCAGCTTATTAGGGGCCGAAGGGGATGAGCAGTTCTTC. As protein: CASSLLGAEGDEQFF.

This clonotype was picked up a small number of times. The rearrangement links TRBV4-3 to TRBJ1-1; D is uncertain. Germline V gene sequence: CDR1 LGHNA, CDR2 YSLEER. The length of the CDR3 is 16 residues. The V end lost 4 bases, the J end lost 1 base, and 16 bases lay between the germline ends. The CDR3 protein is CASSPAAVAGNTEAFF. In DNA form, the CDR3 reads TGCGCCAGCAGCCCAGCTGCGGTGGCGGGGAACACTGAAGCTTTCTTT.

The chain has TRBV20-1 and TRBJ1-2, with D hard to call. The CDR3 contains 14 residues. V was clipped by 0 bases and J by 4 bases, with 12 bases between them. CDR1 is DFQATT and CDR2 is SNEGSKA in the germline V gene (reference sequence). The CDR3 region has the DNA TGCAGTGCTAGAGACGCAAGGAGTCGCTATGGCTACACCTTC. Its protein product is CSARDARSRYGYTF.

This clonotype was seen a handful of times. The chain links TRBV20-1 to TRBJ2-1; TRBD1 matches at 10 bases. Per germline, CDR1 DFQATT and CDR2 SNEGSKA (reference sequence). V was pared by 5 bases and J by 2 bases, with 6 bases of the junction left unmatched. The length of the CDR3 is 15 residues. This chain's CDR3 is CSASGQGGAYNEQFF. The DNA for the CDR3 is TGCAGTGCTTCTGGACAGGGGGGGGCCTACAATGAGCAGTTCTTC.

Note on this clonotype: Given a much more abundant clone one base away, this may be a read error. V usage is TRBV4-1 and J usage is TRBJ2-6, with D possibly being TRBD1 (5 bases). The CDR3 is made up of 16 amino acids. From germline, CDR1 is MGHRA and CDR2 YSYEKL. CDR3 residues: CASSQQVISGANVRTF. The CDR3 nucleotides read TGCGCCAGCAGCCAGCAGGTTATTTCTGGGGCCAACGTCCGGACTTTC.

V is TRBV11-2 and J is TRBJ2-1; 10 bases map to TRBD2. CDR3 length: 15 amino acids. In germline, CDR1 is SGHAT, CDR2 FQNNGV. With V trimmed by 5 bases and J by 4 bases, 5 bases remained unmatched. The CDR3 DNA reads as TGTGCCAGCAGCCAGACTAGCGGGTGGTACAATGAGCAGTTCTTC. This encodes CASSQTSGWYNEQFF.

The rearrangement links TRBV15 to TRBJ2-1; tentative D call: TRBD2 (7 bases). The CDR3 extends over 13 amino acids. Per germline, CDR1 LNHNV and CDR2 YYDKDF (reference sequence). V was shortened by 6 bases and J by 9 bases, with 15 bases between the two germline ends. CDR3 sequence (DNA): TGTGCCACCAGAGGGGGAGGGCCTCTTGAGCAGTTCTTC. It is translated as CATRGGGPLEQFF.

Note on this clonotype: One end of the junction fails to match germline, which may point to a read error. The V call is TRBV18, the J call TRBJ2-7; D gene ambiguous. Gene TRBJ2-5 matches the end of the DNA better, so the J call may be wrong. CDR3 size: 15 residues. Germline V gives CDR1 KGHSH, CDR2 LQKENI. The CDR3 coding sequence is TGTGCCGGCTCACCACCGGTCAACCTCGGGGAGACCCAGTACTTC. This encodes CAGSPPVNLGETQYF.

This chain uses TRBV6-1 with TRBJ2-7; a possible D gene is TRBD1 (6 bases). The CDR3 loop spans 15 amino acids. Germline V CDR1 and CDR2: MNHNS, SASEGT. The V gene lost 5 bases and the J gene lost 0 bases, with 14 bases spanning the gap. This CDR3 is CASSLRDTSSYEQYF. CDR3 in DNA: TGTGCCAGCAGTCTCCGGGACACGAGCTCCTACGAGCAGTACTTC.

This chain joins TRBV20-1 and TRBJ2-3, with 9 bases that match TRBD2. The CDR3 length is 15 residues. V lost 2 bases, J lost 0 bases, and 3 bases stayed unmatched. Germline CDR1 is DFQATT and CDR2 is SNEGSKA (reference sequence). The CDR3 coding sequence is TGCAGTGCTAGACCTAGCGGGACTAGCACAGATACGCAGTATTTT. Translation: CSARPSGTSTDTQYF.

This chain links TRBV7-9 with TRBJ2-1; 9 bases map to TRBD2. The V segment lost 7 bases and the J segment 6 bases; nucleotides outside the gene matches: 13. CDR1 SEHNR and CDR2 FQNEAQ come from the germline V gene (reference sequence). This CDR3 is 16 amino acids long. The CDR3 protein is CASTPGAGGGPNEQFF. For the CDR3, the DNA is TGTGCCAGCACCCCGGGAGCGGGAGGAGGTCCCAATGAGCAGTTCTTC.

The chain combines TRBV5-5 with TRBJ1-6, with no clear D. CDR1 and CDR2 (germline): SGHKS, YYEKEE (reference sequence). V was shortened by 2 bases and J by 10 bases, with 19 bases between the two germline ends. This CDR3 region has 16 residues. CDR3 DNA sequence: TGTGCCAGCAGCTTAAGCAACAGTGCTGGATGGTCACCCCTCCACTTT. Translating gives CASSLSNSAGWSPLHF.

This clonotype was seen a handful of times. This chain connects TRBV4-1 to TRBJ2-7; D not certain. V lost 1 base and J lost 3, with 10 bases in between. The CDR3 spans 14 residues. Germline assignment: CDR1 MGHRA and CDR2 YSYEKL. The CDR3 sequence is CASSQGLTGYEQYF. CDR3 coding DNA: TGCGCCAGCAGCCAAGGTTTAACCGGCTACGAGCAGTACTTC.

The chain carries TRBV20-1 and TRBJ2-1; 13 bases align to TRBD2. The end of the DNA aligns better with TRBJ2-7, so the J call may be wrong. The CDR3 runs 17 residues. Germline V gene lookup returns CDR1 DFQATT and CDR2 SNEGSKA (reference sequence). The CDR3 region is CSARDPGTSGNYNEQYF. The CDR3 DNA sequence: TGCAGTGCTAGGGATCCCGGGACTAGCGGGAACTACAATGAGCAGTACTTC.